This TCR beta chain came from a study of response to subunit inactivated influenza vaccine. Study results and limitations: Authors proposed each seasonal influenza vaccination draws in few new T cells.

This clonotype was observed a few times. Its specificity is unknown. In TCRdb, the RT-PCR reads were re-called with MiXCR into one record per CDR3 protein. The table includes more than 550,000 distinct CDR3 sequences, 12% detected once. The germline V gene encodes CDR1 SGHRS and CDR2 YFSETQ. The length of the CDR3 is 17 residues. J gave up 1 base and V 4 bases, and 11 bases lay outside the gene matches. The chain recombines TRBV5-1 with TRBJ2-5, with 9 bases lining up with TRBD2. The source is a man aged 50 to 60 who received an inactivated influenza vaccine. The sample was PBMCs from blood, taken on the day of vaccination. DNA of the CDR3: TGCGCCAGCAGCCGCCCCCTAGGTAGCGGGGGCCAAGAGACCCAGTACTTC. Its protein is CASSRPLGSGGQETQYF. The variable domain in full, completed from reference TRBV5-1 and TRBJ2-5, reads KAGVTQTPRYLIKTRGQQVTLSCSPISGHRSVSWYQQTPGQGLQFLFEYFSETQRNKGNFPGRFSGRQFSNSRSEMNVSTLELGDSALYLCASSRPLGSGGQETQYFGPGTRLLVL.